This T cell receptor beta chain is drawn from a study of T-cell reconstitution after alpha-beta-depleted transplantation in children (dated by TCRdb to between 2015 and 2016). In terms of the full investigation: T-cell immune reconstitution after TCRalphabeta/CD19-depleted allogeneic hematopoietic cell transplantation in children was quantitatively tracked in the study by means of TCR repertoire profiling.

The CDR3 spans 15 residues, from the cysteine through the phenylalanine. Solely the CDR3 DNA is kept, with 45 bases framed from the first base. CDR1 SGHNT and CDR2 YYREEE were looked up in the germline V gene (reference sequence). A distance of 9 bases separates the germline ends of V and J, which lose 0 bases and 0 bases respectively. About this clonotype itself: Its cognate antigen has yet to be identified. The sample holds no much larger clone one base away, and base qualities are not on file.

The library was prepared using PCR. The reads were generated on an Illumina HiSeq 2500. To normalize quantification of the TCRbeta repertoire, the TCR libraries were built with molecular barcoding that relied on unique molecular identifiers. Using fastp at Q25 and MiXCR, TCRdb reprocessed the public reads and kept productive beta chains. Entries that share a CDR3 protein sequence are merged under the most common genes and DNA. The sample has hundreds of thousands of distinct CDR3 sequences on record, less than 15% of them singletons. Around 4.5% of the sample is held by the ten biggest clonotypes. The sample here was PBMCs, taken from the stem cell graft. This sequence originates from a human donor who donated a stem cell graft to a child with Fanconi anemia. This chain is built from TRBV5-4 and TRBJ1-1; the D gene is perhaps TRBD1, from 5 matching bases. The nucleotides are TGTGCCAGCAGCTTGGATTCGACAGTGAACACTGAAGCTTTCTTT. It encodes CASSLDSTVNTEAFF.